This entry features one T cell receptor beta chain sequence. Original processing notes: Amplified reference gene primers provided the basis for estimating nucleated cell counts. The data were produced by immunoSEQ multiplex PCR, yet TCRdb's version contains in-frame clones alone and is incomplete. That table supplies the V and J calls and clone size; D and trimming were determined from the DNA. Counted here are about 83,000 clones, 65% to 80% occurring once; the ten biggest clones make up less than 20%. The sample is drawn from a study of blood T cell repertoires in COVID-19. Study summary: From the United States, Italy and Spain came samples of acute and convalescent COVID-19. Sample material is recorded as cDNA or gDNA derived from T cells, B-cell-depleted T cells, or PBMCs.

The V gene end was trimmed by 3 bases and the J gene end by 6 bases; junction bases not matched to a gene: 14. Germline assignment: CDR1 SGHRS and CDR2 YFSETQ. CDR3 length: 18 amino acids. The rearrangement links TRBV5-1 to TRBJ1-6; TRBD1 agrees at 8 bases. This TCR was sampled from a woman over 75 with active or convalescent COVID-19. The sample was peripheral blood. Here the CDR3 DNA reads TGCGCCAGCAGCTCTCCCGCCCGACCGGGACAGGTTAATTCACCCCTCCACTTT. Its translation is CASSSPARPGQVNSPLHF.